These 17 T cell receptor beta chains share one sample of origin, sequenced in a study of T cells expressing NK-cell markers. With the 5' RACE reads reprocessed, TCRdb shows one record per CDR3 protein and no DNA. This repertoire includes about 460,000 distinct CDR3 sequences. The sample taken for sequencing was blood T cells: a sorted CD56 or NKG2C T cell subset, CD4+ or CD8+ T cells, or bulk PBMC T cells (not recorded which). The source of these receptors is a woman between 45 and 65 years old in good health.

The chain has TRBV12-3 or TRBV12-4 and TRBJ1-5. This CDR3 is 13 amino acids long. CDR3 in amino acids: CASSLAPWAPQHF.

V is TRBV29-1 and J is TRBJ2-7; no DNA is available, so the TRBD1 call from TCRdb remains unchecked. The CDR3 sequence is 13 residues long. From germline, CDR1 is SQVTM and CDR2 ANQGSEA. The CDR3 loop is CSVASGTEYEQYF.

V usage is TRBV27 and J usage is TRBJ2-7; TCRdb selects TRBD2, and the lack of DNA leaves this call unchecked. This CDR3 is built from 13 residues. Germline V gene lookup returns CDR1 MNHEY and CDR2 SMNVEV (reference sequence). The CDR3: CASSSGLDYEQYF.

The chain combines TRBV29-1 with TRBJ1-1. CDR1 SQVTM and CDR2 ANQGSEA come from the germline V gene. This CDR3 is 11 amino acids long. Here the CDR3 reads CSVQSGPAAFF.

This chain uses TRBV27 with TRBJ1-6; TCRdb indicates TRBD1, and absent DNA this call remains unverified. Per germline, CDR1 MNHEY and CDR2 SMNVEV (reference sequence). The CDR3 contains 13 residues. This CDR3 reads CASSLWGDSPLHF.

V and J are TRBV5-1 and TRBJ1-1; the D call from TCRdb, TRBD1, cannot be confirmed without DNA. The germline CDR1 and CDR2 sequences are SGHRS and YFSETQ. The CDR3 consists of 14 residues. The CDR3 loop is CASTWTGRNTEAFF.

The chain is built from TRBV7-9 and TRBJ2-1; TCRdb gives TRBD1 as the D gene, but with no DNA this cannot be confirmed. Germline V gene data show CDR1 as SEHNR and CDR2 as FQNEAQ (reference sequence). This CDR3 has 19 residues. The chain's CDR3 is CASSSLGQGLPPRDYEQFF.

The chain has TRBV23-1 and TRBJ2-2; TCRdb reports TRBD2, a call that lacks DNA to check it against. TRBV23-1 is an ORF; its function is uncertain. The CDR3 runs 21 residues. CDR3 protein: CASSQSTSPPDGTTNTGELFF.

The V and J genes are TRBV6-1 and TRBJ2-3; the D call of TRBD1 rests on TCRdb alone, since no DNA is present to check it. The CDR3 totals 16 residues. From germline, CDR1 is MNHNS and CDR2 SASEGT. CDR3 residues: CASSEKGRGGPDTQYF.

The V call is TRBV28, the J call TRBJ2-5; TCRdb outputs TRBD1, but without DNA this stays unchecked. CDR1 is MDHEN and CDR2 is SYDVKM in the germline V gene. The CDR3 has 17 residues. Here the CDR3 reads CASSLNSQPTGSETQYF.

V and J are TRBV6-1 and TRBJ2-7; as DNA is missing, the TRBD2 call by TCRdb cannot be tested. Germline CDR1 reads MNHNS; CDR2 reads SASEGT. The CDR3 totals 15 residues. CDR3 in amino acids: CASSARTSGPFEQYF.

The genes are TRBV14 and TRBJ2-2; the TCRdb call, TRBD1, lacks DNA for checking. Germline values: CDR1 SGHDN, CDR2 FVKESK. CDR3 length equals 17 residues. CDR3 region: CASSQDSGGLNTGELFF.

The V call is TRBV20-1, the J call TRBJ2-7; TCRdb's D call, TRBD1, is unchecked because there is no DNA. Germline V lookup: CDR1 DFQATT, CDR2 SNEGSKA (reference sequence). The CDR3 sequence is 15 residues long. The CDR3 protein is CSARAPRGVTYEQYF.

This chain's CDR3 is CASSLVGDSPLHF. The rearrangement joins TRBV7-6 to TRBJ1-6; TCRdb's D gene call, TRBD1, goes unchecked for lack of DNA. CDR3 length equals 13 residues. Germline V lookup: CDR1 SGHVS, CDR2 FNYEAQ.

The chain joins TRBV29-1 to TRBJ2-1; TCRdb selects TRBD2, and the lack of DNA leaves this call unchecked. This CDR3 spans 18 amino acids. Per the germline V gene, CDR1 is SQVTM and CDR2 is ANQGSEA. CDR3 residues: CSVEDQILASGRLGEQFF.

The chain's CDR3 is CASSLVRTGADEQFF. The chain recombines TRBV7-8 with TRBJ2-1; TCRdb selects TRBD1, and the lack of DNA leaves this call unchecked. This CDR3 region has 15 residues. The germline V gene encodes CDR1 SGHVS and CDR2 FQNEAQ.

The rearrangement joins TRBV15 to TRBJ2-3. Germline values: CDR1 LNHNV, CDR2 YYDKDF (reference sequence). The CDR3 spans 15 residues. The chain's CDR3 is CATSRAGPRRDTQYF.